This is a list of T cell receptor beta chains from one sample in a study of T-cell reconstitution after alpha-beta-depleted transplantation in children. TCRdb fed the PCR reads into MiXCR, producing one record per CDR3 protein. The sample has around 580,000 distinct CDR3 sequences, 27% seen once. Sequences were derived from PBMCs, sampled before TCRalphabeta/CD19-depleted stem cell transplant. These receptors came from a boy in the first two years of life with Wiskott-Aldrich syndrome, due to receive a stem cell transplant. The conserved cysteine and the conserved F or W are not part of the CDR3 here. Each record gives: V gene, J gene, CDR3 protein.

V: TRBV3-1
J: TRBJ2-3
CDR3: ASSQVRTSGSTDTQY

V: TRBV7-2
J: TRBJ2-5
CDR3: ASTTSLAAQETQY

V: TRBV5-1
J: TRBJ2-3
CDR3: ASSFGLAESTDTQY

V: TRBV20-1
J: TRBJ1-2
CDR3: SAWIITGTGGNGYT

V: TRBV12-3/TRBV12-4
J: TRBJ1-2
CDR3: ASSTQGEEGYT

V: TRBV5-1
J: TRBJ2-3
CDR3: ASSPGGGDTDTQY

V: TRBV20-1
J: TRBJ2-2
CDR3: SATTGGIGELF

V: TRBV6-5
J: TRBJ2-7
CDR3: ASSLAGPDEQY

V: TRBV19
J: TRBJ2-2
CDR3: ASSSGARNGELF

V: TRBV9
J: TRBJ2-7
CDR3: ASSVRPGLAGGGEQY

V: TRBV12-3/TRBV12-4
J: TRBJ2-1
CDR3: ASSFEQKYNEQF

V: TRBV12-3/TRBV12-4
J: TRBJ2-3
CDR3: ASSFVSTDTQY

V: TRBV7-3
J: TRBJ2-3
CDR3: ASSLNSYTDTQY

V: TRBV5-1
J: TRBJ1-2
CDR3: ASSRDSDGYT

V: TRBV7-2
J: TRBJ2-5
CDR3: ASSLALGSGRTQY

V: TRBV5-1
J: TRBJ2-3
CDR3: ASSFFDTQY

V: TRBV20-1
J: TRBJ1-4
CDR3: SAFDLTNEKLF

V: TRBV20-1
J: TRBJ2-3
CDR3: SAMDSGLAGGGTDTQY

V: TRBV5-1
J: TRBJ2-3
CDR3: ASSFQGSDTQY

V: TRBV4-2
J: TRBJ2-1
CDR3: ASSPPAAPYNEQF

V: TRBV29-1
J: TRBJ2-7
CDR3: SVEGLDPYYEQY

V: TRBV5-4
J: TRBJ2-3
CDR3: ASSDSGRATDTQY

V: TRBV27
J: TRBJ2-7
CDR3: ASSLSMAGGLYEQY

V: TRBV5-1
J: TRBJ1-1
CDR3: ASSGRDRDEAF

V: TRBV9
J: TRBJ2-5
CDR3: ASSAMPGQETQY

V: TRBV4-2
J: TRBJ2-1
CDR3: ASSQAILAGGLGGEQF

V: TRBV12-3/TRBV12-4
J: TRBJ2-3
CDR3: ASSFLTGRADTQY

V: TRBV5-1
J: TRBJ2-6
CDR3: ASSLGTGRSGANVLT

V: TRBV24-1
J: TRBJ2-4
CDR3: ATTDGGRGAIAKNIQY

V: TRBV20-1
J: TRBJ2-1
CDR3: SARTTSADSYNEQF

V: TRBV25-1
J: TRBJ2-1
CDR3: ASSEGLAYNEQF

V: TRBV20-1
J: TRBJ2-5
CDR3: SAREGAQTQY

V: TRBV4-1
J: TRBJ2-1
CDR3: ASSQDLASSYNEQF

V: TRBV14
J: TRBJ2-5
CDR3: ASSQFTREETQY

V: TRBV20-1
J: TRBJ2-3
CDR3: SARGVRGRAGDTQY